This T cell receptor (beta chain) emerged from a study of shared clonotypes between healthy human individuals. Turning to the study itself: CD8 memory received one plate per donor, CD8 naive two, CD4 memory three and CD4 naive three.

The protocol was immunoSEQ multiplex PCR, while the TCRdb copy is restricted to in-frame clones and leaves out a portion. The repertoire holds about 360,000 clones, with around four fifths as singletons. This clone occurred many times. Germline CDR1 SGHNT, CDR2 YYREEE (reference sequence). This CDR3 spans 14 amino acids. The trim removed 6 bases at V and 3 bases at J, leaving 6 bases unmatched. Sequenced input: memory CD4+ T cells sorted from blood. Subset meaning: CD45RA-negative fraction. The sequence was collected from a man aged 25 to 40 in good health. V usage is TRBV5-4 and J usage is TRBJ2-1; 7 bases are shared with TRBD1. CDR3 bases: TGTGCCAGCACCCAACAGGGGAACTACAATGAGCAGTTCTTC. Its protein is CASTQQGNYNEQFF.